This T cell receptor beta chain was observed in a study of blood T cell repertoires in COVID-19. Per the authors' pipeline: Reference gene primer amplification in the assay estimated nucleated cell counts. Clones were read by immunoSEQ multiplex PCR, and TCRdb kept only the in-frame ones, dropping some. The DNA gave D and trimming, while V, J and clone size come from that table. This table has around 150,000 clones, just over 90% appearing once. CDR1 and CDR2 (germline): SEHNR, FQNEAQ (reference sequence). The CDR3 spans 15 residues. Between the trimmed V and J ends, which lost 4 bases and 1 base, there was a span of 13 bases.

This TCR derives from a man younger than 35 with acute or convalescent COVID-19. This sequence joins TRBV7-9 and TRBJ2-5; TRBD1 might be the D (7 bases). Sequencing input: peripheral blood. The CDR3 sequence is CASSSYRGGQETQYF. The CDR3 DNA follows: TGTGCCAGCAGCTCTTACAGGGGAGGCCAAGAGACCCAGTACTTC. The variable domain in full, with the rest retrieved from reference TRBV7-9 and TRBJ2-5, is DTGVSQNPRHKITKRGQNVTFRCDPISEHNRLYWYRQTLGQGPEFLTYFQNEAQLEKSRLLSDRFSAERPKGSFSTLEIQRTEQGDSAMYLCASSSYRGGQETQYFGPGTRLLVL.